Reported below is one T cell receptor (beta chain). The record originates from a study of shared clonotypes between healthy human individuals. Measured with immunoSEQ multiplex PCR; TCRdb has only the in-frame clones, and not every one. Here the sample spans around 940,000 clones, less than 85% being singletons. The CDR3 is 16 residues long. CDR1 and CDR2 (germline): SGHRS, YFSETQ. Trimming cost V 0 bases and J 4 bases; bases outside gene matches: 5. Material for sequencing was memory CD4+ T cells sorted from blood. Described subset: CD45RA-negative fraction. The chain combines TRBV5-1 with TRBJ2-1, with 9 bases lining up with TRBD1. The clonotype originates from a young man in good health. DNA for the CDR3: TGCGCCAGCAGCTTGGAACCGGGACAGGGATACAATGAGCAGTTCTTC. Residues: CASSLEPGQGYNEQFF.